The clone carrying this T cell receptor beta chain was counted between two and nine times. The data stem from a study of cytomegalovirus exposure and HLA in healthy donors. Deletions cut 7 bases from V and 5 bases from J, with 14 bases between. Germline loops: CDR1 SNHLY, CDR2 FYNNEI. The CDR3 sequence is 13 residues long. 60 Vbeta and 13 Jbeta primers were used in PCR. Only in-frame clones appear in the TCRdb table, and some are missing; sequencing was by immunoSEQ multiplex PCR. The table shows roughly 97,000 clones, with over 75% occurring only once. The chain couples TRBV2 to TRBJ1-1; TRBD1 is a possible D gene (6 bases). What was sequenced was PBMCs. The receptor's source is a man aged 35-49 years in good health and CMV-seropositive. The CDR3 coding sequence is TGTGCCAGCACGGCAGGGGTCGGGACTGAAGCTTTCTTT. Amino acid sequence: CASTAGVGTEAFF.